This is a list of T cell receptor beta chains from one sample in a study of blood T cells in healthy people across ages. TCRdb ran MiXCR on the 5' RACE reads and lists one entry per CDR3 protein. The sample lists some 640,000 distinct CDR3 sequences, about half occurring once. Material for sequencing was blood. These receptors were taken from a woman aged 60-75 years in good health. The CDR3 runs from the conserved cysteine through the conserved F or W. A D gene is named only where the DNA matches it firmly. Clone size is shown for a subset of rows, as once, few, many or a class of expanded clone.

D: TRBD1
V: TRBV6-5
J: TRBJ2-1
size: .
DNA: TGTGCCAGCAGTTATCCCGGGACAGGGGAGCACTCAGAGAATGAGCAGTTCTTC
CDR3: CASSYPGTGEHSENEQFF

D: .
V: TRBV11-2
J: TRBJ2-3
size: .
DNA: TGTGCCAGCAGCATTTGGGCTAGTGCAGGACCTAGTTCCGATACGCAGTATTTT
CDR3: CASSIWASAGPSSDTQYF

D: .
V: TRBV5-6
J: TRBJ2-1
size: .
DNA: TGTGCCAGCAGCGCCGGGACAGGGCAAACCTTGGCTAGCGGGAGATCCAATGAGCAGTTCTTC
CDR3: CASSAGTGQTLASGRSNEQFF

D: .
V: TRBV4-2
J: TRBJ1-1
size: .
DNA: TGTGCCAGCAGCCTCCCTAGTTATGAAGCTTTCTTT
CDR3: CASSLPSYEAFF

D: TRBD1
V: TRBV28
J: TRBJ2-5
size: .
DNA: TGTGCCAGCAGGCCACCGGGACAGAGAGAGACCCAGTACTTC
CDR3: CASRPPGQRETQYF

D: .
V: TRBV6-5
J: TRBJ2-1
size: .
DNA: TGTGCCAGCAGTTACGGCAGTAGGGTTGAGCAGTTCTTC
CDR3: CASSYGSRVEQFF

D: .
V: TRBV20-1
J: TRBJ1-2
size: .
DNA: TGCAGTGCTAGCCCGTCTAGCTCATCCTCTAACTATGGCTACACCTTC
CDR3: CSASPSSSSSNYGYTF

D: TRBD1
V: TRBV20-1
J: TRBJ2-1
size: few
DNA: TGCAGTGCTACCCGAGACAGGGGCTTGGACAATGAGCAGTTCTTC
CDR3: CSATRDRGLDNEQFF

D: .
V: TRBV13
J: TRBJ2-7
size: .
DNA: TGTGCCAGCAGCTCTCCCCGAGACAAACCCTCCTACGAGCAGTACTTC
CDR3: CASSSPRDKPSYEQYF

D: .
V: TRBV12-3/TRBV12-4
J: TRBJ2-1
size: .
DNA: TGTGCCAGCAGGAGGAGGGCCTACAATGAGCAGTTCTTC
CDR3: CASRRRAYNEQFF

D: .
V: TRBV20-1
J: TRBJ2-7
size: .
DNA: TGCAGTGCTAGAGCGGTAACCAGGTCCTACAATGAGCAGTACTTC
CDR3: CSARAVTRSYNEQYF

D: .
V: TRBV29-1
J: TRBJ2-1
size: .
DNA: TGCAGCGAGAGAGAGAGCTCCTACAATGAGCAGTTCTTC
CDR3: CSERESSYNEQFF

D: .
V: TRBV15
J: TRBJ1-2
size: .
DNA: TGTGCCACCAGCAGAGATCTATTATCGGCAGCGAACTATGGCTACACCTTC
CDR3: CATSRDLLSAANYGYTF

D: TRBD1
V: TRBV6-2/TRBV6-3
J: TRBJ1-1
size: .
DNA: TGTGCCAGCACAGGGGGCCGAAACACTGAAGCTTTCTTT
CDR3: CASTGGRNTEAFF

D: .
V: TRBV7-2
J: TRBJ2-2
size: once
DNA: TGTGCCAGCAGCCGCGGGACAGCGAACACCGGGGAGCTGTTTTTT
CDR3: CASSRGTANTGELFF

D: .
V: TRBV11-2
J: TRBJ2-7
size: few
DNA: TGTGCCAGCAGCTTAGAGTGGGCCTCGGGCGAGCAGTACTTC
CDR3: CASSLEWASGEQYF

D: .
V: TRBV28
J: TRBJ1-2
size: .
DNA: TGTGCCAGCAGTTTCGAAGGGGATTGGCGGGGCTACACCTTC
CDR3: CASSFEGDWRGYTF

D: .
V: TRBV10-3
J: TRBJ2-7
size: few
DNA: TGTGCCATCAGTCCTCCTAGTGGAAGCTCCTACGAGCAGTACTTC
CDR3: CAISPPSGSSYEQYF

D: .
V: TRBV27
J: TRBJ2-4
size: .
DNA: TGTGCCAGCAGAGCAGGGGCCAGCGGTGTAAACATTCAGTACTTC
CDR3: CASRAGASGVNIQYF

D: .
V: TRBV28
J: TRBJ1-6
size: .
DNA: TGTGCCAGCAGTTCCCTAGATACGACAGCTAATTCACCCCTCCACTTT
CDR3: CASSSLDTTANSPLHF

D: .
V: TRBV20-1
J: TRBJ1-2
size: .
DNA: TGCAGTGCCGCCCTATGGCCCTATGGCTACACCTTC
CDR3: CSAALWPYGYTF

D: TRBD2
V: TRBV7-2
J: TRBJ2-5
size: few
DNA: TGTGCCAGCAGCTCGCCAAGGACTAGCGGGAGCTCCCAAAAGACCCAGTACTTC
CDR3: CASSSPRTSGSSQKTQYF

D: .
V: TRBV7-2
J: TRBJ2-3
size: .
DNA: TGTGCCAGCAGCTTAGAGAGTGTGGGCTCCCCCACGCAGTATTTT
CDR3: CASSLESVGSPTQYF

D: .
V: TRBV29-1
J: TRBJ1-1
size: .
DNA: TGCAGCGTTGTACCGACAGTGATGAACACTGAAGCTTTCTTT
CDR3: CSVVPTVMNTEAFF

D: .
V: TRBV7-9
J: TRBJ1-2
size: .
DNA: TGTGCCAGCAGCTCACTTTCCCGGGACTATGGCTACACCTTC
CDR3: CASSSLSRDYGYTF

D: TRBD1
V: TRBV5-1
J: TRBJ2-7
size: few
DNA: TGCGCCAGCAGCCTCTGGACAGGGAGCTCCTACGAGCAGTACTTC
CDR3: CASSLWTGSSYEQYF

D: .
V: TRBV12-3/TRBV12-4
J: TRBJ1-2
size: once
DNA: TGTGCCAGCACGGTGGGGGGCCTTGGCTACACCTTC
CDR3: CASTVGGLGYTF

D: .
V: TRBV5-1
J: TRBJ2-7
size: few
DNA: TGCGCCAGCAGCTTCCAAGCAGGGTACGAGCAGTACTTC
CDR3: CASSFQAGYEQYF

D: .
V: TRBV5-1
J: TRBJ2-7
size: .
DNA: TGCGCCAGCAGCTTCCACGAGCAGTACTTC
CDR3: CASSFHEQYF

D: TRBD2
V: TRBV15
J: TRBJ2-7
size: many
DNA: TGTGCCACCAGCAGAGGAGGGACTAGCGGGCTTAACGAGCAGTACTTC
CDR3: CATSRGGTSGLNEQYF

D: .
V: TRBV5-6
J: TRBJ1-1
size: .
DNA: TGTGCCAGCAGCGGGACGTCGACTAGGAACACTGAAGCTTTCTTT
CDR3: CASSGTSTRNTEAFF

D: .
V: TRBV15
J: TRBJ2-1
size: .
DNA: TGTGCCACCAGCAGAGATAGGTGGAATGAGCAGTTCTTC
CDR3: CATSRDRWNEQFF

D: TRBD2
V: TRBV29-1
J: TRBJ2-5
size: .
DNA: TGCAGCGTTGCGGCGGGAGGGCGGGAAGAGACCCAGTACTTC
CDR3: CSVAAGGREETQYF

D: TRBD2
V: TRBV9
J: TRBJ2-3
size: .
DNA: TGTGCCAGCAGCGTAGTCGCGGGAGGTGCAGATACGCAGTATTTT
CDR3: CASSVVAGGADTQYF

D: TRBD2
V: TRBV20-1
J: TRBJ2-5
size: .
DNA: TGCAGTGCTCCCAGGAGCGGGAGAGCGGACTGGGAGACCCAGTACTTC
CDR3: CSAPRSGRADWETQYF

D: .
V: TRBV10-3
J: TRBJ1-6
size: .
DNA: TGTGCCATCAATGTTCGGGACGGGGCTTCACCCCTCCACTTT
CDR3: CAINVRDGASPLHF

D: .
V: TRBV20-1
J: TRBJ1-2
size: once
DNA: TGCAGTGCTAGAGAGGGAGTGGACTATGGCTACACCTTC
CDR3: CSAREGVDYGYTF

D: .
V: TRBV6-6
J: TRBJ1-2
size: .
DNA: TGTGCCAGCAGTCAGGACGCGGCTACTAACTATGGCTACACCTTC
CDR3: CASSQDAATNYGYTF

D: TRBD2
V: TRBV20-1
J: TRBJ2-1
size: .
DNA: TGCAGTGCTAGAGATCTCGGAACTAGCGGGGGATACAATGAGCAGTTCTTC
CDR3: CSARDLGTSGGYNEQFF